This note documents a single T cell receptor (beta chain) sequence. Authors' processing steps: Nucleated cell number was recorded as an estimate derived from reference gene primer amplification. Here immunoSEQ multiplex PCR was the method, and the copy in TCRdb shows in-frame clones only, minus some. V and J calls and clone size follow that table, whereas D and trimming were derived from the DNA. The sample contains 140,000 to 150,000 clones, 80% to 90% of which appear only once. The entry originates in a study of blood T cell repertoires in COVID-19. Turning to the study itself: From the United States, Italy and Spain came samples of acute and convalescent COVID-19. From T cells, B-cell-depleted T cells, or PBMCs came the material, which was cDNA or gDNA.

The CDR3 consists of 15 residues. CDR1 LNHDA and CDR2 SQIVND come from the germline V gene (reference sequence). Between the trimmed V and J ends, which lost 6 bases and 0 bases, there was a span of 11 bases. This TCR was sampled from a man aged 55 to 69 with active or convalescent COVID-19. What was sequenced was peripheral blood. V usage is TRBV19 and J usage is TRBJ2-2, with D possibly being TRBD2 (5 bases). In DNA, the CDR3 is TGTGCCAGTAGGCTCGCCGGGGCGAACACCGGGGAGCTGTTTTTT. It encodes CASRLAGANTGELFF.